A few counts support the clone carrying this T cell receptor beta chain. A J-beta primer mix and a sample-barcoded 5' primer were used in a second PCR of roughly 7 to 12 cycles. MiXCR, applied by TCRdb to the 5' RACE reads, yields one record per CDR3 protein. The profile shows about 930,000 distinct CDR3 sequences, 25% to 35% of them singletons. The data derive from a study of blood T cells in healthy people across ages. The germline V gene encodes CDR1 SGHDT and CDR2 YYEEEE. Trimming shortened V by 4 bases and J by 5 bases, and 15 bases separated the two germline ends. The CDR3 consists of 14 residues. The same sample was also used in a study of T cells of mothers and their children. This second study notes: Researchers report slightly higher, though non-significant, overlap in related mother-child pairs than in unrelated pairs.

The sequencing sample was made of blood. The receptor was derived from a middle-aged woman in good health. The rearrangement joins TRBV5-6 to TRBJ1-2; a possible D gene is TRBD1 (6 bases). CDR3 DNA: TGTGCCAGCAGCGGCCTCGGACAGACATATGGCTACACCTTC. Its translation: CASSGLGQTYGYTF.